This T cell receptor beta chain was observed in a study of blood T cell repertoires in COVID-19. Study background: The United States, Italy and Spain provided the acute and convalescent COVID-19 samples. T cells, B-cell-depleted T cells, or PBMCs supplied cDNA or gDNA.

The CDR3 is made up of 16 amino acids. The J segment lost 6 bases and the V segment lost 0 bases, leaving 6 bases of the junction unmatched. CDR1 and CDR2 (germline): MNHEY, SVGAGI. Per the original data handling: Estimation of nucleated cell counts was performed using reference gene primer amplification. Profiled with immunoSEQ multiplex PCR; TCRdb holds only in-frame clones, not every one. The DNA gave D and trimming, while V, J and clone size come from that table. This table has 95,000 to 120,000 clones, approximately 84% appearing once. This sequence originates from a man aged 50-59 years with acute or convalescent COVID-19. The sequenced sample consisted of peripheral blood. The V and J genes are TRBV6-5 and TRBJ2-2, with 8 positions matching TRBD2. This CDR3 reads CASSYSYGGAPGELFF. For the CDR3, the DNA is TGTGCCAGCAGTTACTCTTACGGGGGGGCCCCCGGGGAGCTGTTTTTT.